Below, 8 T cell receptor beta chains from the same sample are listed, as sequenced in a study of blood T cell repertoires in COVID-19. Clones were sequenced by immunoSEQ multiplex PCR, and TCRdb holds only the in-frame ones, with some missing. The repertoire includes some 87,000 clones, over 75% of them detected once, and approximately 23% sits in the top ten. Sequencing was done on a sample of peripheral blood. The receptor set was obtained from an elderly man with active or convalescent COVID-19.

The CDR3 DNA follows: TGTGCCAGCAGCTTAGCGAAGGGACAGGGGTCCACCCTCCACTTT. Protein sequence: CASSLAKGQGSTLHF. This chain connects TRBV7-2 to TRBJ1-6; 10 positions agree with TRBD1. The CDR3 is 15 residues long. Germline V gene lookup returns CDR1 SGHTA and CDR2 FQGNSA. The trim removed 0 bases at V and 14 bases at J, leaving 7 bases unmatched.

This sequence joins TRBV4-2 and TRBJ2-5; 8 positions agree with TRBD1. The CDR3 contains 16 residues. Germline CDR1 is LGHNA and CDR2 is YNFKEQ. J gave up 1 base and V 8 bases, and 12 bases lay outside the gene matches. The DNA of the CDR3 is TGTGCCAGCCCGCCGCCAGGACAGGGAACCCAAGAGACCCAGTACTTC. This gives the protein CASPPPGQGTQETQYF.

In its sample, this clone was seen once. The genes are TRBV24-1 and TRBJ2-1; possibly TRBD2 for D (5 bases). CDR1 and CDR2 from the germline V gene are KGHDR and SFDVKD. The CDR3 runs to 13 residues. V shed 9 bases and J shed 6 bases, with 14 bases lying between them. This CDR3 is CATRRAAGNEQFF. The DNA for the CDR3 is TGTGCCACCCGGAGAGCGGCAGGCAATGAGCAGTTCTTC.

The chain is built from TRBV7-9 and TRBJ1-5; unclear D gene. The ends were cut back, 3 bases at V and 3 bases at J, with 12 bases in the middle. The CDR3 has 15 amino acids. Germline CDR1 reads SEHNR; CDR2 reads FQNEAQ (reference sequence). The CDR3 coding sequence is TGTGCCAGCAGCTTGGGAGACATAGCCAATCAGCCCCAGCATTTT. It specifies CASSLGDIANQPQHF. Based on the CDR3 plus reference TRBV7-9 and TRBJ1-5, the full variable domain is DTGVSQNPRHKITKRGQNVTFRCDPISEHNRLYWYRQTLGQGPEFLTYFQNEAQLEKSRLLSDRFSAERPKGSFSTLEIQRTEQGDSAMYLCASSLGDIANQPQHFGDGTRLSIL.

This chain uses TRBV5-1 with TRBJ1-2; 7 bases line up with TRBD1. Germline loops: CDR1 SGHRS, CDR2 YFSETQ. This CDR3 has 13 residues. V shed 7 bases and J 8 bases; nucleotides not matched to a gene: 11. CDR3 nucleotides: TGCGCCAGCGGGGTTACAGGGGATCGGGGCTACACCTTC. Its protein product is CASGVTGDRGYTF.

This sequence joins TRBV5-4 and TRBJ1-3; D is uncertain. V lost 0 bases and J 5 bases, leaving 6 bases between the germline ends. Germline values: CDR1 SGHNT, CDR2 YYREEE (reference sequence). The CDR3 is 13 residues long. The CDR3 is CASSLDRRNTIYF. CDR3 coding DNA: TGTGCCAGCAGCTTGGACAGACGAAACACCATATATTTT.

This chain joins TRBV12-3 or TRBV12-4 and TRBJ1-1, with TRBD1 matching 11 bases. CDR3 length equals 13 residues. Unmatched junction bases numbered 2, after V lost 1 base and J lost 10 bases. The CDR3 here is CASSLEGQGGAFF. As DNA, the CDR3 is TGTGCCAGCAGTTTAGAGGGACAGGGGGGAGCTTTCTTT.

V gene TRBV10-3 combines with J gene TRBJ2-1; 7 bases line up with TRBD2. The CDR3 spans 15 residues. V was clipped by 3 bases and J by 7 bases; unmatched bases: 9. The germline V gene encodes CDR1 ENHRY and CDR2 SYGVKD. The CDR3 DNA sequence: TGTGCCATCAGTGAACAGCGGGGCGACACGAATGAGCAGTTCTTC. Its protein is CAISEQRGDTNEQFF.